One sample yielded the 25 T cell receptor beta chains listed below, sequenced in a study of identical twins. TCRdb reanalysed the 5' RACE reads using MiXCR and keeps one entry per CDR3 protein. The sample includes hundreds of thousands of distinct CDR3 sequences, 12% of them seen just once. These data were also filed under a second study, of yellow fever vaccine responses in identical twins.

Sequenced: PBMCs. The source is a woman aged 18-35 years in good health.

CDR3 coding DNA: TGTGCCAGCAGCTTTGGGGCTAGCGGCTCCTACGAGCAGTACGTC. Translated: CASSFGASGSYEQYV. The gene calls are TRBV11-2 and TRBJ2-7, with 7 bases matching TRBD2. Germline loops: CDR1 SGHAT, CDR2 FQNNGV. Trimming cost V 3 bases and J 0 bases; bases outside gene matches: 5. This CDR3 contains 15 residues.

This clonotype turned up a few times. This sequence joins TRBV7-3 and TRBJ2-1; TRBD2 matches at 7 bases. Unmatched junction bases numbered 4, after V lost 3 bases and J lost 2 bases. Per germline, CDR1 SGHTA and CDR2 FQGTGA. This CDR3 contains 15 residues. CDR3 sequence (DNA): TGTGCCAGCAGCTTTTTGGGAGGGGCCTACAATGAGCAGTTCTTC. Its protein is CASSFLGGAYNEQFF.

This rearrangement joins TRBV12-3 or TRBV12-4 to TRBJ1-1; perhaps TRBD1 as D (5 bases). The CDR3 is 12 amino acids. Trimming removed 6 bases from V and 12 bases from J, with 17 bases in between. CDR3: CASRDPGGRTFF. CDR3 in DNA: TGTGCCAGCAGGGACCCCGGGGGACGGACTTTCTTT.

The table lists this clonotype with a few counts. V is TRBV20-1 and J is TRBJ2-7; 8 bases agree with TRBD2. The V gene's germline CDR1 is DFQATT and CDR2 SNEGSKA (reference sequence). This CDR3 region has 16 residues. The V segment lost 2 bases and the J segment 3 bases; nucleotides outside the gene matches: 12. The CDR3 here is CSARNLAGVPDYEQYF. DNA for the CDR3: TGCAGTGCTAGAAACCTAGCGGGCGTCCCCGACTACGAGCAGTACTTC.

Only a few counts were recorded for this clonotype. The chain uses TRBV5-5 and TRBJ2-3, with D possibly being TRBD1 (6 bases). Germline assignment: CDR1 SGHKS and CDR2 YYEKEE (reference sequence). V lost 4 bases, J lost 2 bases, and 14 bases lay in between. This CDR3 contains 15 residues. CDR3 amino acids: CASSQDRLDTDTQYF. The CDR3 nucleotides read TGTGCCAGCAGCCAAGACAGGTTGGACACAGATACGCAGTATTTT.

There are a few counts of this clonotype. The CDR3 region is CASSTRTSGYEQFF. DNA for the CDR3: TGCGCCAGCAGCACTCGGACTAGCGGTTATGAGCAGTTCTTC. This chain uses TRBV5-1 with TRBJ2-1; 10 bases map to TRBD2. Germline-derived CDR1 and CDR2 are SGHRS and YFSETQ. This CDR3 spans 14 amino acids. V lost 4 bases to trimming and J lost 8 bases; unmatched junction nucleotides: 6.

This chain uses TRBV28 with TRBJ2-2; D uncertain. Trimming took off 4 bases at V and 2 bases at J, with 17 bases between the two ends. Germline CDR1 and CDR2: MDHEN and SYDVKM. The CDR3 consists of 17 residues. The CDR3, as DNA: TGTGCCAGCAGTTACCTCTCCGGGTCCAGAAACACCGGGGAGCTGTTTTTT. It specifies CASSYLSGSRNTGELFF.

CDR3 region: CASSLGGRVSPLHF. The CDR3 bases are TGTGCCAGCAGTTTAGGGGGTAGGGTCTCACCCCTCCACTTT. The chain recombines TRBV12-3 or TRBV12-4 with TRBJ1-6; no definite D call. The CDR3 is 14 amino acids. Trimming took 1 base from V and 10 from J, leaving 11 bases between them.

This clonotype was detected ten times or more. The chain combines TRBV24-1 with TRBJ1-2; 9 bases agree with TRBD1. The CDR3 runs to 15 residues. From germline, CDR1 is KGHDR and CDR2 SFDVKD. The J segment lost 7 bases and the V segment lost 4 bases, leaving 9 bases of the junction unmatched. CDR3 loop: CATSEATGTGFGYTF. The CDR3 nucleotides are TGTGCCACCAGTGAGGCAACCGGGACAGGGTTTGGCTACACCTTC.

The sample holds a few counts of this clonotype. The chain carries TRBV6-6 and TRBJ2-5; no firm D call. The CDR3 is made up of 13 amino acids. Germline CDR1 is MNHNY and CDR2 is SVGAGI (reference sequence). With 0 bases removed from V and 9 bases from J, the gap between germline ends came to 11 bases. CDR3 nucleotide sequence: TGTGCCAGCAGTTACTCCTCGGACCGACCCCAGTACTTC. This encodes CASSYSSDRPQYF.

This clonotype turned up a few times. CDR3 residues: CAITNFSGSRNEQYF. The CDR3 DNA reads as TGTGCCATCACCAATTTTAGCGGGAGCAGAAACGAGCAGTACTTC. This rearrangement joins TRBV10-3 to TRBJ2-7, with 9 positions matching TRBD2. The V segment lost 7 bases and the J segment 5 bases; nucleotides outside the gene matches: 12. The CDR3 is made up of 15 amino acids. Germline V CDR1 and CDR2: ENHRY, SYGVKD.

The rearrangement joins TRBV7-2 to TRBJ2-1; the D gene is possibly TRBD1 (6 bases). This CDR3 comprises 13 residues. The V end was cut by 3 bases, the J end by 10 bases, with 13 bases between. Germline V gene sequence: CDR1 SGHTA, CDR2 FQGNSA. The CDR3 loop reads CASSFPGVGEQFF. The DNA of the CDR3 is TGTGCCAGCAGCTTTCCAGGGGTCGGCGAGCAGTTCTTC.

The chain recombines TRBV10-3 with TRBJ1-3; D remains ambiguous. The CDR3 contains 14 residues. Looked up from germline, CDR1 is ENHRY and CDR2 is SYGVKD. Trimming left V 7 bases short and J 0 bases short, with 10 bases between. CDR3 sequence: CAITEVNSGNTIYF. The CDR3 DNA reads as TGTGCCATCACCGAGGTCAACTCTGGAAACACCATATATTTT.

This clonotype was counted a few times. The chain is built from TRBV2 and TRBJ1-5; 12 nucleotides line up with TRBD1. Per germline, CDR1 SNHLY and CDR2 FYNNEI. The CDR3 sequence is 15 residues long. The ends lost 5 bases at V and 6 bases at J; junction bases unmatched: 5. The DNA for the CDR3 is TGTGCCAGCAGTACGGGGACAGGGGGCGTTCAGCCCCAGCATTTT. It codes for CASSTGTGGVQPQHF.

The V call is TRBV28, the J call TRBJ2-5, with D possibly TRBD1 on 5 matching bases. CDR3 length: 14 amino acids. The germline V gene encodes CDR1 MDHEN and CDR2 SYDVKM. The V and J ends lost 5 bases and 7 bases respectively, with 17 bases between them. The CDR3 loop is CASSAGSKRGTQYF. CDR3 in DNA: TGTGCCAGCAGTGCCGGGTCAAAAAGGGGGACCCAGTACTTC.

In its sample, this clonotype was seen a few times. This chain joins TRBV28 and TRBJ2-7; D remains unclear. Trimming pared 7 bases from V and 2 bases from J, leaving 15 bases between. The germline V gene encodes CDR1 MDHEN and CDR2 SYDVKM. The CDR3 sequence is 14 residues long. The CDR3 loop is CASTRHDQTYEQYF. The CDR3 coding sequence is TGTGCCAGCACTCGTCACGACCAGACCTACGAGCAGTACTTC. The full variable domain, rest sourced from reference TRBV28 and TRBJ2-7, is DVKVTQSSRYLVKRTGEKVFLECVQDMDHENMFWYRQDPGLGLRLIYFSYDVKMKEKGDIPEGYSVSREKKERFSLILESASTNQTSMYLCASTRHDQTYEQYFGPGTRLTVT.

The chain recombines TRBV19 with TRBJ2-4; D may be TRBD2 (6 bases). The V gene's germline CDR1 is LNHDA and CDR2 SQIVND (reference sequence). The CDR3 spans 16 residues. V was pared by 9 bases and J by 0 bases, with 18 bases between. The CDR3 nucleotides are TGTGCCAGCCCATGGGGGGAGAACTTAGCCAAAAACATTCAGTACTTC. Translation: CASPWGENLAKNIQYF. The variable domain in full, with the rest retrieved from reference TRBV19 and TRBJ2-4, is DGGITQSPKYLFRKEGQNVTLSCEQNLNHDAMYWYRQDPGQGLRLIYYSQIVNDFQKGDIAEGYSVSREKKESFPLTVTSAQKNPTAFYLCASPWGENLAKNIQYFGAGTRLSVL.

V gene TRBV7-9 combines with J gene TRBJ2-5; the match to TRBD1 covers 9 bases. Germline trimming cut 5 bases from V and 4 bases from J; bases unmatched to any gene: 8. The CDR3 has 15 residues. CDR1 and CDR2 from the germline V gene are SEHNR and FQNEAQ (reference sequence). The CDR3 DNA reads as TGTGCCAGCAGCCCGGGACAGGGACCATCAGAGACCCAGTACTTC. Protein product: CASSPGQGPSETQYF.

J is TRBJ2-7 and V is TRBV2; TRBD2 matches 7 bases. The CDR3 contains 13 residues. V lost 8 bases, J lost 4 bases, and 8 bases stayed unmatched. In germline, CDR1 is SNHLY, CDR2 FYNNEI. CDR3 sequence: CASGGGGSYEQYF. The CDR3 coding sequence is TGTGCCAGCGGTGGGGGAGGGTCTTACGAGCAGTACTTC.

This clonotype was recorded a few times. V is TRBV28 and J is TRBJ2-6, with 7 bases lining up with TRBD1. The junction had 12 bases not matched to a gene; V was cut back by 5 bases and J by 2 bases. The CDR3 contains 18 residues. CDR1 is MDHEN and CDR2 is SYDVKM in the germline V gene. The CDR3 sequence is CASSISGQTFAGANVLTF. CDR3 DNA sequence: TGTGCCAGCAGTATATCGGGACAGACCTTCGCTGGGGCCAACGTCCTGACTTTC.

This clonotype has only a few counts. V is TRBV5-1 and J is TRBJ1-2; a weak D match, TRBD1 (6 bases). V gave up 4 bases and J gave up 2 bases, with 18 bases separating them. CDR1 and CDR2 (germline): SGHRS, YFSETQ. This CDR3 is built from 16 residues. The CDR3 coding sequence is TGCGCCAGCAGCCCCTCGGACAGCACCATAAACTATGGCTACACCTTC. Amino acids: CASSPSDSTINYGYTF.

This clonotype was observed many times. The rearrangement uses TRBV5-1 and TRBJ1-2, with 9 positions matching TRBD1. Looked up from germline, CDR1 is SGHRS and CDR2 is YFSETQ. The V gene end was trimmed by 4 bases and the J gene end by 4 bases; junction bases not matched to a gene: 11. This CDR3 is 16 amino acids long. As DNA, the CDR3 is TGCGCCAGCAGCGGGGGACAGGGCACCACACCCTATGGCTACACCTTC. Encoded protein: CASSGGQGTTPYGYTF.

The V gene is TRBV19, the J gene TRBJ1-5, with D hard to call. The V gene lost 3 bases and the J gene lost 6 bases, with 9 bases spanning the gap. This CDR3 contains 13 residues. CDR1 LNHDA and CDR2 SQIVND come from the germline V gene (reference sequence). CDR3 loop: CASSIGSGQPQHF. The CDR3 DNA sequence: TGTGCCAGTAGTATTGGTTCGGGTCAGCCCCAGCATTTT.

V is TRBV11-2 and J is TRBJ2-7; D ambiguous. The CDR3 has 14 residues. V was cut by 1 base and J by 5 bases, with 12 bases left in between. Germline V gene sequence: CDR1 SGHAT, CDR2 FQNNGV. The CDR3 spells CASSLVPFGDEQYF. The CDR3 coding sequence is TGTGCCAGCAGCTTAGTCCCCTTTGGAGACGAGCAGTACTTC.

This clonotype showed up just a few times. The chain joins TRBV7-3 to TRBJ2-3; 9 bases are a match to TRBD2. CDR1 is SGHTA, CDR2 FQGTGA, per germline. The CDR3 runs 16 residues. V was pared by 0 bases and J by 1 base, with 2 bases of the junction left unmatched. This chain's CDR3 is CASSLTPSGGTDTQYF. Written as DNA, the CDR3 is TGTGCCAGCAGCTTAACCCCTAGCGGGGGCACAGATACGCAGTATTTT.